Below are 7 T cell receptor beta chains sequenced from a single sample in a study of blood T cell repertoires in COVID-19. Sequencing was performed with immunoSEQ multiplex PCR; in TCRdb, only in-frame clones are kept and a portion is missing. The sample has 370,000 or so clones; roughly 86% are singletons. Specimen: peripheral blood. The receptor source for this set is a human donor with acute or convalescent COVID-19. The donor label of this sample is uncertain.

This clone was found a few times. The CDR3 region is CASSPNPRVWYSYNEQFF. DNA of the CDR3: TGTGCCAGCAGTCCAAATCCCAGGGTTTGGTATTCCTACAATGAGCAGTTCTTC. The chain recombines TRBV6-6 with TRBJ2-1, with D maybe TRBD1 (5 bases). Trimming pared 5 bases from V and 1 base from J, leaving 21 bases between. The CDR3 loop spans 18 amino acids. Per germline, CDR1 MNHNY and CDR2 SVGAGI (reference sequence).

For this clone: Other nucleotide sequences in the sample specify the same CDR3. The rearrangement links TRBV19 to TRBJ1-5; D is uncertain. Between the trimmed V and J ends, which lost 3 bases and 3 bases, there was a span of 9 bases. Per germline, CDR1 LNHDA and CDR2 SQIVND (reference sequence). CDR3 length: 14 residues. Written as DNA, the CDR3 is TGTGCCAGTAGTATCACGGGGTCCAATCAGCCCCAGCATTTT. This sequence encodes CASSITGSNQPQHF.

The CDR3 protein is CSAGQMNTEAFF. The DNA for the CDR3 is TGCAGCGCGGGACAGATGAACACTGAAGCTTTCTTT. The chain carries TRBV29-1 and TRBJ1-1; 7 bases are shared with TRBD1. The trim removed 7 bases at V and 0 bases at J, leaving 2 bases unmatched. Germline values: CDR1 SQVTM, CDR2 ANQGSEA. This CDR3 is 12 amino acids long.

The chain combines TRBV5-1 with TRBJ2-7, with a weak D call TRBD1 (6 bases). CDR1 SGHRS and CDR2 YFSETQ come from the germline V gene. V gave up 2 bases and J gave up 5 bases, with 17 bases separating them. The CDR3 consists of 15 residues. The CDR3 nucleotides read TGCGCCAGCAGCTTCACGACAACAGGGAAGAACGAGCAGTACTTC. Its translation: CASSFTTTGKNEQYF.

The chain combines TRBV2 with TRBJ2-5; 8 nucleotides line up with TRBD2. CDR3 length: 14 amino acids. Germline values: CDR1 SNHLY, CDR2 FYNNEI. V lost 10 bases and J lost 0; bases outside the gene matches: 7. The CDR3 here is CATLGRDDQETQYF. The CDR3 DNA follows: TGTGCCACCCTCGGGAGGGACGACCAAGAGACCCAGTACTTC.

A few counts support this clone. Distinct nucleotide sequences in the sample also encode this CDR3. The genes are TRBV6-5 and TRBJ2-7; TRBD1 agrees at 9 bases. V gave up 6 bases and J gave up 2 bases; unmatched junction bases: 5. CDR1 and CDR2 (germline): MNHEY, SVGAGI. The CDR3 covers 14 residues. The CDR3 nucleotides are TGTGCCAGCAGACTGGGACAGGGCGCCTACGAGCAGTACTTC. Translated: CASRLGQGAYEQYF.

CDR3 loop: CSAPLGNTIYF. The DNA for the CDR3 is TGCAGTGCTCCCCTGGGAAACACCATATATTTT. This chain uses TRBV20-1 with TRBJ1-3, with no clear D. V lost 5 bases and J lost 4, with 6 bases in between. The CDR3 contains 11 residues. The germline gives CDR1 DFQATT, CDR2 SNEGSKA (reference sequence).